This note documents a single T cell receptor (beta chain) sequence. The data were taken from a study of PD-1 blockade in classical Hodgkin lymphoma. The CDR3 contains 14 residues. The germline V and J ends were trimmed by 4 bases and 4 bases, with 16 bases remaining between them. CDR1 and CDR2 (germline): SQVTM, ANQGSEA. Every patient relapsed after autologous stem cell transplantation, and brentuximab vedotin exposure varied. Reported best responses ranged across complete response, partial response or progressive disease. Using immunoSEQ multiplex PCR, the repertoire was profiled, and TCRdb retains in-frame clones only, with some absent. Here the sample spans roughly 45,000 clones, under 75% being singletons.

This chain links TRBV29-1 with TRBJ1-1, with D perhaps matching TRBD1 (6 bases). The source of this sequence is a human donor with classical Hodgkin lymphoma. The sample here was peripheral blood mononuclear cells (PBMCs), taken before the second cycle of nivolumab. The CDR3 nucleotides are TGCAGCGTTGCCGGGGGCCCCGGGGGCACTGAAGCTTTCTTT. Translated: CSVAGGPGGTEAFF.